This TCR beta chain was recovered during a study of stem cell transplantation in POMP-related autoinflammatory disease. Study conclusions and caveats: A trend toward lower repertoire diversity and greater clonality appeared in every analyzed T-cell subset of PRAID patients. Unique TRB V-J gene pairings were limited in number in patients with PRAID.

Sequenced by immunoSEQ multiplex PCR; TCRdb stores in-frame clones only, minus some. The profile shows around 9,700 clones, 90% to 95% of them singletons. Details on this clone: Its matching antigen is unknown.

This receptor was identified in a human donor with POMP-related autoinflammation and immune dysregulation (PRAID). Specimen: CD8+ T cells from PBMCs, collected before stem cell transplantation.

CDR3 loop: CASSQRDRVFF. The CDR3 DNA is TGCGCCAGCAGCCAGAGGGACAGGGTCTTCTTC. This sequence joins TRBV4-1 and TRBJ2-1; TRBD1 aligns across 9 bases. J was trimmed by 16 bases and V by 3 bases; bases with no gene match: 4. Germline CDR1 and CDR2: MGHRA and YSYEKL. This CDR3 region has 11 residues.